This is a list of T cell receptor beta chains from one sample in a study of blood T cell repertoires in COVID-19. Clones were sequenced by immunoSEQ multiplex PCR, and TCRdb holds only the in-frame ones, with some missing. The sample shows approximately 150,000 clones, 80% to 90% of them seen only once. The material sequenced was PBMCs or T cells enriched from blood (not recorded which). The receptors originated from a man aged 40-50 years with acute COVID-19. The CDR3 runs from the conserved cysteine through the conserved F or W. Each record gives: CDR3 protein, V gene.

CASSLTGQGNSPLHF	TRBV6-5
CASSLAGTGRIGYTF	TRBV11-1
CASSYLSGTGNTIYF	TRBV11-1
CASSVGHLNTEAFF	TRBV9
CASSPRQGVSSSGYTF	TRBV7-2
CAGSVGTMGQYF	TRBV9
CASSQEGRLNGQYF	TRBV3-1/TRBV3-2
CASSHPGGPRYEQFF	TRBV19
CASSVGGGTDTQYF	TRBV25-1
CASSPNSVNSPLHF	TRBV18
CSVEAFAGAGYTF	TRBV29-1
CASSFPGQGNTEAFF	TRBV6-5
CTSSLAGGSTDTQYF	TRBV1
CASSQIIRGTLQETQYF	TRBV3-1/TRBV3-2
CASRLGLAASGNEQFF	TRBV27
CASSLGLTGGRTNEKLFF	TRBV3-1/TRBV3-2
CASSGQGSGYEQYF	TRBV28
CASSLAGVRVGKLFF	TRBV5-6
CAWTGRDGSPLHF	TRBV30
CAISEYGQGGEAFF	TRBV10-3
CASSNPGQGPIGQPQHF	TRBV19
CASSLASGLQETQYF	TRBV7-2
CASSVDQGVNTGELFF	TRBV9
CASSVVVGQGIHSGANVLTF	TRBV9
CATSRDKSEGDNEQFF	TRBV15